This entry describes one TCR beta chain. Its antigen remains unknown. This sample is part of a study of cytomegalovirus exposure and HLA in healthy donors. PCR primers comprised 60 Vbeta and 13 Jbeta primers. Some clones are missing from TCRdb's copy, which holds only in-frame ones; the method was immunoSEQ multiplex PCR. This table has about 130,000 clones, around 80% appearing once. Study-wide findings and caveats: Presence/absence results assume similar sequencing depth per donor, which may not hold. Reportedly, a later analysis found an Asian-associated ancestry cluster had fewer N-insertions than the approximately 670-donor mean.

What was sequenced was PBMCs. The receptor was derived from a middle-aged woman in good health and CMV-seronegative.

The DNA of the CDR3 is TGCGCCAGCAGCTTGACAGCGACGGACAGCAACACTGAAGCTTTCTTT. Its protein product is CASSLTATDSNTEAFF. V and J are TRBV5-1 and TRBJ1-1; TRBD1 might be the D (6 bases). Trimming removed 1 base at V and 2 bases at J, with 15 bases between. This CDR3 has 16 residues. CDR1 and CDR2 from the germline V gene are SGHRS and YFSETQ.